This T cell receptor (beta chain) was sequenced in a study of molecular identifiers for immune sequencing clone quantification (dated by TCRdb to 2017 to 2018). For context, the study as a whole: For a replicate experiment, RNA from approximately 20,000 or 100,000 naive CD8 T cells was divided into five aliquots, and four of the five aliquots were sequenced. This methods study benchmarked molecular-identifier clustering-based TCR repertoire sequencing (MIDCIRS) and TCR RNA copy counting, using CD8 T cells to do so. The full study reports these points: When barcode sub-clustering was left out, chimeric consensus sequences inflated TCR diversity, with chimeras reaching as high as 47%. Spiked-in Jurkat TCR RNA (around 9 copies' worth), which is not part of the donor repertoire, was contained in the naive libraries. Highly expanded clone sizes could be underestimated if identical TCR molecules share a barcode. Modeling estimated 2.5 to 3.5 recovered TCR RNA copies per cell, compared with about 10 by digital PCR, which implies 30% to 35% capture efficiency. Even against a background of about a million naive CD8 T cells, spiked-in Jurkat TCR RNA amounting to a single cell's worth was reported to be detectable. In CMV-specific effector cells, over 99% of molecules were held by clones above 20 RNA copies, whereas under 1% of molecules were held by such clones in naive cells.

In the case of this clonotype: The clone's antigen remains unknown. No base-level quality is on record; no much larger clone is a single base apart.

Preparation of the library involved PCR. TCRdb records NextSeq 500 as the sequencer. Bulk TCR libraries were prepared as previously described, using TCR primers listed in Table S5. The Qiagen AllPrep DNA/RNA kit was used to purify total RNA. Reads from multiple sequencing runs of the same library were pooled before analysis. Turning to the authors' computational methods: Reads were retained only if an exact TCR constant sequence was present, and the retained reads were trimmed to 150 nt and grouped according to their 12-nt molecular barcodes. Reads inside each barcode group were sub-clustered using a 15% Levenshtein threshold, and a quality-weighted consensus sequence was constructed for each RNA molecule. Non-functional sequences were discarded, and so were lower-count sequences lying one edit away from another sequence. On the basis of fitting two negative binomial distributions, barcode sub-clusters with fewer than 20% of the maximum read count were discarded. The public reads were reanalyzed by TCRdb: fastp trimming at Q25, MiXCR alignment, in-frame beta chains only. Each entry is one CDR3 protein sequence, shown with its most common DNA and genes. TCRdb's processing, not the study's, gives the V and J calls here. The sample records around 470,000 distinct CDR3 sequences, less than 30% of which are singletons. The top ten constitute 0.76% of the sample.

In the germline V gene, CDR1 corresponds to SGDLS and CDR2 to YYNGEE. Unmatched junction bases come to 32, with V trimmed by 4 bases and J by 9 bases. From its cysteine to its phenylalanine, the CDR3 spans 21 amino acids. The DNA shown is the 63-base CDR3, in frame from base 1. Naive CD8 T cell libraries were made from 20,000 to 1,000,000 sorted cells using 10%, 30% or 50% of purified RNA. Naive CD8 T cells, defined as CD8+CD4-CCR7+CD45RA+, were FACS-sorted into RLT Plus buffer on a BD FACSAria II. To test detection sensitivity, Jurkat RNA equal to 10 or so TCR copies was added to samples of roughly 18,000-1,100,000 naive CD8 T cells. CD8 T cells were enriched with RosetteSep CD8+ T Cell Enrichment Cocktail and Ficoll-Paque, followed by ACK red cell lysis.

This receptor was taken from a human donor in good health. Some libraries in this study had Jurkat cell RNA spiked in. Sequencing was done on a sample of naive CD8+ T cells from blood, with Jurkat cell RNA spiked in. The sample's cell subset or site label, in plain terms: FACS-sorted CD8+CD4-CCR7+CD45RA+ naive T cells. The V and J segments used are TRBV9 and TRBJ2-3; 7 of the junction bases match TRBD1. Here is the DNA: TGTGCCAGCAGCACCGATGCTGTGTCGGGACAGAGGACAGTTACGGAGATGACGCAGTATTTT. Translated, it reads CASSTDAVSGQRTVTEMTQYF.